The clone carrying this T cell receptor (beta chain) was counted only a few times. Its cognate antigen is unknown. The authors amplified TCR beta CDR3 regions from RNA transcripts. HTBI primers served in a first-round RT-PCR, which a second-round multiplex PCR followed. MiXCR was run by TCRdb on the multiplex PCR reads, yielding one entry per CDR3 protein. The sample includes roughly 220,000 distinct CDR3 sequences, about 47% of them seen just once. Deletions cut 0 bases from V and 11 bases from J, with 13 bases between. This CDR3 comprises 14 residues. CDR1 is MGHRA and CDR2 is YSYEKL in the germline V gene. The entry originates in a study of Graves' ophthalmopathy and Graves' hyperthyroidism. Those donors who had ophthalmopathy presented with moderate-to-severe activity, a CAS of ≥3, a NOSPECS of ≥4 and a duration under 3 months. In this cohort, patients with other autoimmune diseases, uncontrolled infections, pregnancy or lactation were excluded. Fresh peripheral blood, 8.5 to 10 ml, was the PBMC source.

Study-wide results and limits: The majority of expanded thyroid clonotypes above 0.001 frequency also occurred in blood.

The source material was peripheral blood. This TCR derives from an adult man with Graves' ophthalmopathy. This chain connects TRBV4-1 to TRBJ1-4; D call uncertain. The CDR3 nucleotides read TGCGCCAGCAGCCAAGAGGGGAAGGGCGACAAACTGTTTTTT. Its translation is CASSQEGKGDKLFF.